This T cell receptor beta chain appears in the sequencing data of a study of technical replicates of blood from several donors. From germline, CDR1 is SGHVS and CDR2 FNYEAQ. This CDR3 has 16 amino acids. V lost 2 bases and J lost 0; bases outside the gene matches: 5. Only in-frame clones appear in the TCRdb table, and some are missing; sequencing was by immunoSEQ multiplex PCR. The sample consists of tens of thousands of clones, about 90% of them appearing once. This chain connects TRBV7-6 to TRBJ2-3; 7 bases match TRBD2. This TCR was sampled from a human donor in good health. The specimen was T cells isolated from PBMCs. The DNA for the CDR3 is TGTGCCAGCAGCTTAAGGCTAGCGGAGAGCACAGATACGCAGTATTTT. Translating it yields CASSLRLAESTDTQYF. Full variable domain (outside the CDR3, taken from reference TRBV7-6 and TRBJ2-3): GAGVSQSPRYKVTKRGQDVALRCDPISGHVSLYWYRQALGQGPEFLTYFNYEAQQDKSGLPNDRFSAERPEGSISTLTIQRTEQRDSAMYRCASSLRLAESTDTQYFGPGTRLTVL.